This T cell receptor beta chain stems from a study of early T cells in non-severe SARS-CoV-2 infection. Across the study: The chains were unpaired, and the sequenced material was bulk RNA from unsorted whole blood.

About this clonotype: What it binds is unknown.

Overall study results and limits: Matching results from VDJdb favored anti-spike CD8 responses, leaving private and CD4 specificities undetected.

The CDR3 has 14 residues. Trimming stripped 5 bases from V and 0 bases from J, with 11 bases between. Germline assignment: CDR1 DFQATT and CDR2 SNEGSKA (reference sequence). The TCR library protocol was used to attach unique molecular identifiers. These identifiers were attached to individual cDNA molecules. TCRdb ran MiXCR on the 5' RACE reads and lists one entry per CDR3 protein. The data contain approximately 65,000 distinct CDR3 sequences, about 11% of them singletons. This TCR was recovered from an adult who was a healthcare worker with PCR-confirmed SARS-CoV-2 infection or an uninfected control (not recorded which). The sample consisted of whole blood, taken at baseline. The rearrangement links TRBV20-1 to TRBJ2-1, with D unclear. This CDR3 is CSARGRGSYNEQFF. In nucleotides, the CDR3 is TGCAGTGCTCGAGGACGAGGCTCCTACAATGAGCAGTTCTTC.